The 18 T cell receptor beta chains reported below all come from one sample, sequenced in a study of blood T cell repertoires in COVID-19. The repertoire was sequenced with immunoSEQ multiplex PCR; TCRdb's copy has only in-frame clones and lacks some. The sample gives 60,000 to 65,000 clones, approximately 90% of which show up once; around 8% is in the top ten. The source material was peripheral blood. The receptors stem from a human donor with active COVID-19. The donor label of this sample is uncertain.

The V gene is TRBV27, the J gene TRBJ2-5; tentative D call: TRBD1 (5 bases). Germline V CDR1 and CDR2: MNHEY, SMNVEV (reference sequence). This CDR3 is built from 15 residues. V was cut by 2 bases and J by 1 base, with 11 bases left in between. For the CDR3, the DNA is TGTGCCAGCAGTTTAACAGCGACAGTCCAAGAGACCCAGTACTTC. Its translation is CASSLTATVQETQYF.

The chain carries TRBV28 and TRBJ2-2; 11 nucleotides agree with TRBD2. The CDR3 runs to 14 residues. V lost 4 bases and J lost 6; bases outside the gene matches: 1. Germline values: CDR1 MDHEN, CDR2 SYDVKM. CDR3 nucleotide sequence: TGTGCCAGCAGTTCGACTAGCGGGGCCGGGGAGCTGTTTTTT. It translates to CASSSTSGAGELFF.

This clone was counted a few times. The CDR3 protein is CASSQPDRQFF. The DNA of the CDR3 is TGTGCCAGCAGCCAACCCGACAGGCAGTTCTTC. This chain uses TRBV3-1 (or the pseudogene TRBV3-2) with TRBJ2-1; a possible D gene is TRBD1 (5 bases). The germline V and J ends were trimmed by 2 bases and 12 bases, with 8 bases remaining between them. Germline V gene data show CDR1 as LGHDT and CDR2 as YNNKEL (reference sequence). CDR3 length: 11 amino acids.

This clone was recorded only once. The chain links TRBV5-6 to TRBJ1-2; D is unresolved. CDR3 length: 11 residues. V shed 1 base and J shed 7 bases, with 5 bases lying between them. Germline assignment: CDR1 SGHDT and CDR2 YYEEEE. The CDR3 sequence: CASSLIGGYTF. The CDR3 DNA reads TGTGCCAGCAGCTTGATCGGTGGCTACACCTTC.

This rearrangement joins TRBV27 to TRBJ1-2; 10 positions agree with TRBD1. Germline V gene data show CDR1 as MNHEY and CDR2 as SMNVEV (reference sequence). The CDR3 covers 15 residues. Trimming removed 5 bases from V and 5 bases from J; junction bases left unmatched: 8. CDR3 residues: CASSPTGGWIYGYTF. CDR3 in DNA: TGTGCCAGCAGTCCGACAGGGGGCTGGATTTATGGCTACACCTTC.

The V and J genes are TRBV28 and TRBJ2-7, with D possibly being TRBD1 (5 bases). V shed 5 bases and J shed 0 bases, with 11 bases lying between them. The CDR3 covers 14 residues. Per germline, CDR1 MDHEN and CDR2 SYDVKM. The CDR3, as DNA: TGTGCCAGCAGTGGTCAGGGCCCCTCCTACGAGCAGTACTTC. It translates to CASSGQGPSYEQYF.

In its sample, this clone was seen once. The chain combines TRBV13 with TRBJ2-2; D perhaps matches TRBD1 (5 bases). Trimming removed 9 bases at V and 4 bases at J, with 15 bases between. Per germline, CDR1 PRHDT and CDR2 FYEKMQ (reference sequence). This CDR3 has 14 residues. CDR3 nucleotide sequence: TGTGCCAGTCAACAGGCAGGGTCCACCGGGGAGCTGTTTTTT. Translation: CASQQAGSTGELFF.

The table lists this clone with a count of one. The rearrangement links TRBV28 to TRBJ1-4; D unclear. The CDR3 sequence is 14 residues long. Trimming shortened V by 6 bases and J by 0 bases, and 8 bases separated the two germline ends. The germline gives CDR1 MDHEN, CDR2 SYDVKM. CDR3 region: CASRDFATNEKLFF. The DNA for the CDR3 is TGTGCCAGCAGGGACTTTGCAACTAATGAAAAACTGTTTTTT.

The table lists this clone with a few counts. CDR3 DNA sequence: TGTGCCAGCAGGACCGGGACAGGGGGGACTGAAGCTTTCTTT. Its protein is CASRTGTGGTEAFF. The chain is built from TRBV6-5 and TRBJ1-1; 11 bases line up with TRBD1. Germline-derived CDR1 and CDR2 are MNHEY and SVGAGI. The CDR3 covers 14 residues. V gave up 6 bases and J gave up 5 bases; unmatched junction bases: 5.

The rearrangement uses TRBV11-2 and TRBJ2-3, with TRBD2 matching 7 bases. V shed 5 bases and J 5 bases; nucleotides not matched to a gene: 7. The CDR3 extends over 14 amino acids. The germline V gene has CDR1 SGHAT and CDR2 FQNNGV. DNA for the CDR3: TGTGCCAGCAGCCAGGAGGGGAGGGGAGATACGCAGTATTTT. It codes for CASSQEGRGDTQYF. The variable domain in full, completed from reference TRBV11-2 and TRBJ2-3, reads EAGVAQSPRYKIIEKRQSVAFWCNPISGHATLYWYQQILGQGPKLLIQFQNNGVVDDSQLPKDRFSAERLKGVDSTLKIQPAKLEDSAVYLCASSQEGRGDTQYFGPGTRLTVL.

This chain connects TRBV6-2 or TRBV6-3 to TRBJ2-5; 13 bases fit TRBD2. The trim removed 2 bases at V and 3 bases at J, leaving 15 bases unmatched. CDR1 and CDR2 (germline): MNHEY, SVGEGT. This CDR3 contains 20 residues. CDR3: CASSYHRELAGGVLKETQYF. The CDR3 nucleotides read TGTGCCAGCAGTTACCACCGGGAACTAGCGGGAGGGGTGCTTAAAGAGACCCAGTACTTC.

V and J are TRBV11-2 and TRBJ2-7; 15 nucleotides match TRBD2. Germline trimming cut 5 bases from V and 4 bases from J; bases unmatched to any gene: 6. This CDR3 has 16 residues. Germline loops: CDR1 SGHAT, CDR2 FQNNGV. In nucleotides, the CDR3 is TGTGCCAGCAGCCGGACTAGCGGGAGGGCCGTGTACGAGCAGTACTTC. Encoded protein: CASSRTSGRAVYEQYF.

The chain uses TRBV5-1 and TRBJ2-7; 10 positions agree with TRBD2. Germline lookup yields CDR1 SGHRS and CDR2 YFSETQ. The trim removed 5 bases at V and 6 bases at J, leaving 14 bases unmatched. The CDR3 totals 16 residues. The CDR3 DNA follows: TGCGCCAGCAGTCGGTCCGGGACTAGCGACCCCCTCGAGCAGTACTTC. Translated: CASSRSGTSDPLEQYF.

Comment on this clone: Other DNA sequences in the same sample also yield this CDR3. The CDR3 bases are TGTGCCAGCAGTTATATCCAAGAGACCCAGTACTTC. Translated: CASSYIQETQYF. V gene TRBV6-2 or TRBV6-3 combines with J gene TRBJ2-5; D remains unclear. V was trimmed by 3 bases and J by 1 base, leaving 3 bases between them. Germline assignment: CDR1 MNHEY and CDR2 SVGEGT. The CDR3 covers 12 residues.

CDR3 in DNA: TGCGCCAGCAGCCCGACGGGAACATCCTACAATGAGCAGTTCTTC. Protein sequence: CASSPTGTSYNEQFF. This rearrangement joins TRBV5-1 to TRBJ2-1; TRBD2 might be the D (5 bases). The V end was cut by 4 bases, the J end by 1 base, with 12 bases between. This CDR3 has 15 amino acids. CDR1 and CDR2 (germline): SGHRS, YFSETQ. The full variable domain, completed using reference TRBV5-1 and TRBJ2-1, is KAGVTQTPRYLIKTRGQQVTLSCSPISGHRSVSWYQQTPGQGLQFLFEYFSETQRNKGNFPGRFSGRQFSNSRSEMNVSTLELGDSALYLCASSPTGTSYNEQFFGPGTRLTVL.

This chain uses TRBV15 with TRBJ2-1, with TRBD2 identical over 8 bases. The V gene end was trimmed by 0 bases and the J gene end by 4 bases; junction bases not matched to a gene: 2. CDR1 and CDR2 (germline): LNHNV, YYDKDF (reference sequence). The CDR3 runs 15 residues. The CDR3: CATSRERGEYNEQFF. The CDR3 DNA reads TGTGCCACCAGCAGAGAGCGGGGGGAATACAATGAGCAGTTCTTC.

CDR3 in amino acids: CASSIWAGGPDTQYF. As DNA, the CDR3 is TGTGCCAGTAGTATATGGGCGGGGGGACCAGATACGCAGTATTTT. The J gene is TRBJ2-3, the V gene TRBV19; 8 positions agree with TRBD2. CDR1 LNHDA and CDR2 SQIVND come from the germline V gene (reference sequence). V gave up 2 bases and J gave up 4 bases; unmatched junction bases: 5. This CDR3 is built from 15 residues.

This clone was seen a single time. The chain uses TRBV7-2 and TRBJ2-3; tentative D call: TRBD1 (5 bases). The ends were cut back, 3 bases at V and 0 bases at J, with 10 bases in the middle. The CDR3 is made up of 15 amino acids. Germline CDR1 SGHTA, CDR2 FQGNSA. The CDR3 bases are TGTGCCAGCAGCTTGGGCAGGGCTAGCACAGATACGCAGTATTTT. Translation gives CASSLGRASTDTQYF.